Below are 31 T cell receptor beta chains sequenced from a single sample in a study of blood T cell repertoires in COVID-19. TCRdb's copy holds only in-frame clones and misses some; the assay was immunoSEQ multiplex PCR. The table has around 240,000 clones, about 90% seen once. Source material: PBMCs or T cells enriched from blood (not recorded which). These receptors all stem from a human donor in a cohort exposed to, infected with or recovered from COVID-19 (not recorded which). The donor label of this sample is uncertain.

The chain employs TRBV9 and TRBJ1-2; 7 positions agree with TRBD1. V lost 0 bases, J lost 3 bases, and 8 bases stayed unmatched. Germline assignment: CDR1 SGDLS and CDR2 YYNGEE. The CDR3 consists of 16 residues. The CDR3 DNA reads TGTGCCAGCAGCGTAGGGAGAGGGGGCAGGGACTATGGCTACACCTTC. It is translated as CASSVGRGGRDYGYTF.

This clone has a single count. The chain uses TRBV6-5 and TRBJ1-1; D perhaps matches TRBD1 (6 bases). V was clipped by 7 bases and J by 3 bases, with 12 bases between them. Germline assignment: CDR1 MNHEY and CDR2 SVGAGI. The length of the CDR3 is 13 residues. DNA of the CDR3: TGTGCCAGCATGAACAGGGTTTACACTGAAGCTTTCTTT. This encodes CASMNRVYTEAFF.

The chain combines TRBV7-2 with TRBJ2-7; D perhaps matches TRBD1 (5 bases). V was pared by 0 bases and J by 6 bases, with 9 bases between. The V gene's germline CDR1 is SGHTA and CDR2 FQGNSA. The CDR3 is 13 residues long. The CDR3 loop reads CASSLAYQGEQYF. The CDR3 DNA reads as TGTGCCAGCAGCTTAGCGTACCAGGGCGAGCAGTACTTC.

The V call is TRBV10-3, the J call TRBJ1-5; 7 positions match TRBD1. V lost 6 bases, J lost 2 bases, and 1 base stayed unmatched. This CDR3 spans 13 amino acids. Germline CDR1 is ENHRY and CDR2 is SYGVKD. CDR3 sequence (DNA): TGTGCCATCAGGGGGACAGGCAATCAGCCCCAGCATTTT. This codes for CAIRGTGNQPQHF.

The CDR3 DNA reads as TGTGCCAGCAGTGAAGTAGGGGGTTCCTACGAGCAGTACTTC. Protein product: CASSEVGGSYEQYF. The chain carries TRBV6-1 and TRBJ2-7, with D tentatively TRBD1 (6 bases). This CDR3 has 14 residues. V was pared by 1 base and J by 1 base, with 8 bases between. In germline, CDR1 is MNHNS, CDR2 SASEGT.

The V and J genes are TRBV7-9 and TRBJ1-1; no clear D. V dropped 3 bases and J dropped 0 bases, with 8 bases sitting between them. Germline values: CDR1 SEHNR, CDR2 FQNEAQ (reference sequence). CDR3 length equals 14 residues. CDR3: CASSLRDLNTEAFF. The CDR3 DNA reads as TGTGCCAGCAGCTTGAGGGATTTGAACACTGAAGCTTTCTTT. Supplemented by reference TRBV7-9 and TRBJ1-1, the full variable domain reads DTGVSQNPRHKITKRGQNVTFRCDPISEHNRLYWYRQTLGQGPEFLTYFQNEAQLEKSRLLSDRFSAERPKGSFSTLEIQRTEQGDSAMYLCASSLRDLNTEAFFGQGTRLTVV.

This clone was counted a single time. The V and J genes are TRBV7-2 and TRBJ1-1; D uncertain. V gave up 1 base and J gave up 1 base, with 10 bases separating them. CDR1 is SGHTA, CDR2 FQGNSA, per germline. This CDR3 contains 15 residues. CDR3 region: CASSLEAVPNTEAFF. The CDR3 nucleotides read TGTGCCAGCAGCTTAGAGGCGGTCCCGAACACTGAAGCTTTCTTT.

This rearrangement joins TRBV19 to TRBJ2-7; 8 bases map to TRBD2. Per germline, CDR1 LNHDA and CDR2 SQIVND (reference sequence). After removal of 5 bases from V and 5 bases from J, the junction contained 5 bases not matched to a gene. CDR3 length equals 13 residues. CDR3 region: CASSLPGGDEQYF. The CDR3 region has the DNA TGTGCCAGTAGTCTCCCCGGGGGGGACGAGCAGTACTTC.

V usage is TRBV7-9 and J usage is TRBJ2-5; 10 bases map to TRBD1. In germline, CDR1 is SEHNR, CDR2 FQNEAQ (reference sequence). This CDR3 region has 16 residues. V lost 5 bases, J lost 5 bases, and 11 bases stayed unmatched. In DNA form, the CDR3 reads TGTGCCAGCAGCAGACTCGGGACAGGGGTTCGCGAGACCCAGTACTTC. Protein: CASSRLGTGVRETQYF.

The table lists this clone with a few counts. The V gene is TRBV4-2, the J gene TRBJ1-2, with 9 bases identical to TRBD1. V was pared by 1 base and J by 0 bases, with 12 bases of the junction left unmatched. The CDR3 extends over 19 amino acids. Germline CDR1 reads LGHNA; CDR2 reads YNFKEQ. CDR3 sequence reads: CASSQVGVGQGNSNYGYTF. The CDR3 DNA is TGTGCCAGCAGCCAAGTGGGTGTGGGACAGGGAAACTCTAACTATGGCTACACCTTC.

The rearrangement links TRBV4-1 to TRBJ2-3, with TRBD2 matching 9 bases. Germline assignment: CDR1 MGHRA and CDR2 YSYEKL. With 1 base clipped from V and 6 bases from J, the junction kept 8 bases outside the gene matches. The CDR3 has 16 residues. The DNA of the CDR3 is TGCGCCAGCAGCCAAGTCATTAGCGGGGGTTCGGATACGCAGTATTTT. Translated, it gives CASSQVISGGSDTQYF.

The J gene is TRBJ2-1, the V gene TRBV20-1, with 7 bases that match TRBD1. The CDR3 consists of 15 residues. Per the germline V gene, CDR1 is DFQATT and CDR2 is SNEGSKA (reference sequence). With V trimmed by 3 bases and J by 3 bases, 8 bases remained unmatched. The CDR3 reads CSASPSGTVYNEQFF. DNA for the CDR3: TGCAGTGCTAGTCCCTCCGGGACAGTCTACAATGAGCAGTTCTTC.

The gene calls are TRBV11-3 and TRBJ2-3; the D gene is possibly TRBD1 (5 bases). The CDR3 runs 14 residues. The germline CDR1 and CDR2 sequences are SGHNT and YENEEA. Between the trimmed V and J ends, which lost 0 bases and 5 bases, there was a span of 9 bases. The CDR3 DNA reads TGTGCCAGCAGCTTAGACAGGGATCGAGATACGCAGTATTTT. This codes for CASSLDRDRDTQYF.

This clone was detected once. This chain uses TRBV9 with TRBJ2-1; possibly TRBD2 for D (5 bases). The CDR3 totals 15 residues. Trimming stripped 4 bases from V and 6 bases from J, with 17 bases between. Germline loops: CDR1 SGDLS, CDR2 YYNGEE. The CDR3 DNA reads TGTGCCAGCAGCCCAGACCCTAGCCGAGGCAATGAGCAGTTCTTC. It specifies CASSPDPSRGNEQFF.

This rearrangement joins TRBV4-1 to TRBJ2-1; 10 bases line up with TRBD1. V shed 8 bases and J 7 bases; nucleotides not matched to a gene: 5. The CDR3 sequence is 13 residues long. CDR1 is MGHRA, CDR2 YSYEKL, per germline. The CDR3 nucleotides are TGCGCCAGCGAGGGGACAGGGGCGAATGAGCAGTTCTTC. Its translation is CASEGTGANEQFF.

This clone was counted only a few times. The chain uses TRBV7-9 and TRBJ2-7, with 10 positions matching TRBD2. The CDR3 runs 16 residues. From germline, CDR1 is SEHNR and CDR2 FQNEAQ (reference sequence). With 0 bases clipped from V and 2 bases from J, the junction kept 4 bases outside the gene matches. The CDR3 DNA follows: TGTGCCAGCAGCTTAGCTGATAGCGGGGGGACCTACGAGCAGTACTTC. Protein product: CASSLADSGGTYEQYF.

V and J are TRBV2 and TRBJ1-3; D unresolved. Trimming took off 3 bases at V and 0 bases at J, with 6 bases between the two ends. Germline V CDR1 and CDR2: SNHLY, FYNNEI. This CDR3 comprises 14 residues. CDR3 residues: CASSEGSSGNTIYF. The CDR3 coding sequence is TGTGCCAGCAGTGAGGGGAGCTCTGGAAACACCATATATTTT.

The chain carries TRBV18 and TRBJ2-3; 8 bases map to TRBD1. With 2 bases clipped from V and 8 bases from J, the junction kept 3 bases outside the gene matches. The CDR3 is 13 amino acids. Germline lookup yields CDR1 KGHSH and CDR2 LQKENI. As DNA, the CDR3 is TGTGCCAGCTCACCAGGACAGGGAGGTACGCAGTATTTT. Translation gives CASSPGQGGTQYF.

This rearrangement joins TRBV7-9 to TRBJ2-7, with a possible D match to TRBD2 (7 bases). Germline assignment: CDR1 SEHNR and CDR2 FQNEAQ (reference sequence). V gave up 3 bases and J gave up 7 bases, with 13 bases separating them. This CDR3 has 13 residues. This CDR3 reads CASSFPGGLEQYF. The CDR3 nucleotides read TGTGCCAGCAGCTTCCCCGGGGGGCTTGAGCAGTACTTC.

The chain employs TRBV7-2 and TRBJ2-5; 11 nucleotides line up with TRBD1. CDR3 length equals 15 residues. V was clipped by 4 bases and J by 4 bases; unmatched bases: 5. Germline CDR1 is SGHTA and CDR2 is FQGNSA. The CDR3 sequence: CASSSPGTGGETQYF. Written as DNA, the CDR3 is TGTGCCAGCAGCTCCCCCGGGACAGGGGGAGAGACCCAGTACTTC.

This clone was recorded only once. For the CDR3, the DNA is TGTGCCAGCAGTTTCGGAGCCGCTGAAGCTTTCTTT. This translates into CASSFGAAEAFF. The rearrangement uses TRBV12-3 or TRBV12-4 and TRBJ1-1; no definite D call. The CDR3 is 12 amino acids. Trimming removed 3 bases from V and 6 bases from J, with 8 bases in between.

The chain employs TRBV5-4 and TRBJ1-6; 8 bases map to TRBD1. The CDR3 consists of 14 residues. V shed 4 bases, J shed 5 bases, and the junction held 2 bases outside the gene matches. CDR1 and CDR2 (germline): SGHNT, YYREEE (reference sequence). DNA for the CDR3: TGTGCCAGCAGCCGACAGGGGAATAATTCACCCCTCCACTTT. Its translation: CASSRQGNNSPLHF.

This sequence joins TRBV2 and TRBJ1-4; TRBD1 matches at 9 bases. The CDR3 spans 13 residues. Germline CDR1 and CDR2: SNHLY and FYNNEI. The J segment lost 7 bases and the V segment lost 8 bases, leaving 5 bases of the junction unmatched. CDR3 protein: CASSKDRGEKLFF. The CDR3 DNA sequence: TGTGCCAGCTCGAAGGACAGGGGTGAAAAACTGTTTTTT.

This chain links TRBV5-4 with TRBJ1-1; D possibly corresponds to TRBD1 (5 bases). The V and J ends lost 4 bases and 5 bases respectively, with 15 bases between them. This CDR3 has 14 residues. Germline CDR1 reads SGHNT; CDR2 reads YYREEE (reference sequence). Here the CDR3 reads CASSPVGGATEAFF. CDR3 DNA: TGTGCCAGCAGCCCAGTGGGGGGAGCGACTGAAGCTTTCTTT.

Comments on this clone: This sample includes further DNA sequences coding for the same CDR3. The V and J genes are TRBV7-9 and TRBJ2-7; D is ambiguous. The CDR3 contains 11 residues. V dropped 4 bases and J dropped 3 bases, with 4 bases sitting between them. CDR1 is SEHNR and CDR2 is FQNEAQ in the germline V gene (reference sequence). This chain's CDR3 is CASSSVYEQYF. The CDR3 DNA reads as TGTGCCAGCAGCTCAGTCTACGAGCAGTACTTC.

The chain uses TRBV2 and TRBJ2-1; D may be TRBD1 (5 bases). Germline CDR1 is SNHLY and CDR2 is FYNNEI. CDR3 length equals 16 residues. V dropped 7 bases and J dropped 8 bases, with 24 bases sitting between them. The DNA of the CDR3 is TGTGCCAGCAAGTGGGGCCGGGCCCCCTTTTGGGATGAGCAGTTCTTC. Its protein product is CASKWGRAPFWDEQFF. Based on the CDR3 plus reference TRBV2 and TRBJ2-1, the full variable domain is EPEVTQTPSHQVTQMGQEVILRCVPISNHLYFYWYRQILGQKVEFLVSFYNNEISEKSEIFDDQFSVERPDGSNFTLKIRSTKLEDSAMYFCASKWGRAPFWDEQFFGPGTRLTVL.

This rearrangement joins TRBV9 to TRBJ2-1; TRBD2 agrees at 8 bases. Germline V lookup: CDR1 SGDLS, CDR2 YYNGEE. This CDR3 contains 16 residues. J lost 5 bases, V lost 0 bases, and 7 bases had no gene match. The CDR3 DNA sequence: TGTGCCAGCAGCGTAGGATCCAGCGGGGGTCACAATGAGCAGTTCTTC. Translated, it gives CASSVGSSGGHNEQFF. Full variable domain (remainder filled in from reference TRBV9 and TRBJ2-1): DSGVTQTPKHLITATGQRVTLRCSPRSGDLSVYWYQQSLDQGLQFLIQYYNGEERAKGNILERFSAQQFPDLHSELNLSSLELGDSALYFCASSVGSSGGHNEQFFGPGTRLTVL.

The rearrangement links TRBV19 to TRBJ1-6, with 8 bases lining up with TRBD1. Germline lookup yields CDR1 LNHDA and CDR2 SQIVND (reference sequence). The CDR3 runs 15 residues. Trimming took 3 bases from V and 8 from J; bases not matched to a gene: 6. The chain's CDR3 is CASSMGRQGHSPLHF. The CDR3 DNA is TGTGCCAGTAGTATGGGTCGACAGGGGCATTCACCCCTCCACTTT.

For the CDR3, the DNA is TGTGCCAGTAGGGCTTGGGGCAGGGGCGACACCGGGGAGCTGTTTTTT. Translating gives CASRAWGRGDTGELFF. J is TRBJ2-2 and V is TRBV19; D is perhaps TRBD1 (6 bases). The V end was cut by 6 bases, the J end by 3 bases, with 17 bases between. The germline gives CDR1 LNHDA, CDR2 SQIVND (reference sequence). The CDR3 totals 16 residues.

V is TRBV25-1 and J is TRBJ2-3; tentative D call: TRBD1 (6 bases). The V gene's germline CDR1 is MGHDK and CDR2 SYGVNS. The CDR3 extends over 16 amino acids. Trimming left V 2 bases short and J 0 bases short, with 12 bases between. The CDR3 sequence: CASSEVQGPSTDTQYF. CDR3 nucleotides: TGTGCCAGCAGTGAAGTCCAGGGGCCTAGCACAGATACGCAGTATTTT.

CDR3: CASSYKLEGSYGYTF. The CDR3 DNA reads TGTGCCAGCAGTTACAAGTTGGAGGGCTCCTATGGCTACACCTTC. The genes are TRBV6-5 and TRBJ1-2; D unclear. Looked up from germline, CDR1 is MNHEY and CDR2 is SVGAGI. V lost 2 bases and J lost 4, with 14 bases in between. The CDR3 length is 15 residues.